These 6 T cell receptor beta chains share one sample of origin, sequenced in a study of technical replicates of blood from a handful of donors. Clones were sequenced by immunoSEQ multiplex PCR, and TCRdb holds only the in-frame ones, with some missing. This sample has 70,000 to 90,000 clones; 94% occur once, and the top ten carry about 0.4%. The material sequenced was T cells isolated from PBMCs. These receptors were obtained from a human donor in good health.

The chain employs TRBV7-8 and TRBJ2-1; 7 nucleotides align to TRBD2. This CDR3 comprises 15 residues. Germline trimming cut 2 bases from V and 0 bases from J; bases unmatched to any gene: 1. The germline gives CDR1 SGHVS, CDR2 FQNEAQ. This chain's CDR3 is CASSLPSGSYNEQFF. CDR3 nucleotide sequence: TGTGCCAGCAGCTTACCTAGCGGCTCCTACAATGAGCAGTTCTTC. Full variable domain (rest looked up from reference TRBV7-8 and TRBJ2-1): GAGVSQSPRYKVAKRGQDVALRCDPISGHVSLFWYQQALGQGPEFLTYFQNEAQLDKSGLPSDRFFAERPEGSVSTLKIQRTQQEDSAVYLCASSLPSGSYNEQFFGPGTRLTVL.

V is TRBV5-8 and J is TRBJ2-5; weak D call: TRBD2 (5 bases). Trimming left V 4 bases short and J 7 bases short, with 14 bases between. In germline, CDR1 is SGHTS, CDR2 YDEGEE. The CDR3 contains 13 residues. Written as DNA, the CDR3 is TGTGCCAGCAGCCCGGATCGCGGGCGGACCCAGTACTTC. This sequence encodes CASSPDRGRTQYF.

This chain links TRBV11-2 with TRBJ1-1, with D unclear. The germline V gene encodes CDR1 SGHAT and CDR2 FQNNGV. V shed 2 bases and J shed 1 base, with 5 bases lying between them. The CDR3 consists of 13 residues. The CDR3 here is CASSLNGNTEAFF. CDR3 nucleotide sequence: TGTGCCAGCAGCTTAAACGGGAACACTGAAGCTTTCTTT.

V and J are TRBV9 and TRBJ2-2; TRBD2 matches at 7 bases. The ends lost 0 bases at V and 0 bases at J; junction bases unmatched: 5. This CDR3 has 17 amino acids. The germline CDR1 and CDR2 sequences are SGDLS and YYNGEE. The CDR3 loop is CASSVGAGDANTGELFF. In DNA, the CDR3 is TGTGCCAGCAGCGTAGGTGCGGGGGACGCGAACACCGGGGAGCTGTTTTTT.

This rearrangement joins TRBV29-1 to TRBJ2-7; D is perhaps TRBD1 (6 bases). V was trimmed by 3 bases and J by 5 bases, leaving 11 bases between them. Germline V gene sequence: CDR1 SQVTM, CDR2 ANQGSEA. The length of the CDR3 is 12 residues. CDR3 sequence reads: CSVDTQGDEQYF. CDR3 DNA: TGCAGCGTTGACACACAGGGCGACGAGCAGTACTTC.

The chain has TRBV5-4 and TRBJ2-5; possible D gene TRBD2, 5 bases. The CDR3 runs to 13 residues. Germline V gene sequence: CDR1 SGHNT, CDR2 YYREEE (reference sequence). V lost 1 base and J lost 3, with 7 bases in between. The CDR3 sequence is CASSLSGKETQYF. CDR3 bases: TGTGCCAGCAGCTTGTCGGGGAAAGAGACCCAGTACTTC.